This paragraph reports one T cell receptor (beta chain). These data are taken from a study of shared clonotypes between healthy human individuals. V was pared by 1 base and J by 4 bases, with 7 bases between. This CDR3 is built from 14 residues. Germline V gives CDR1 LNHNV, CDR2 YYDKDF (reference sequence). On ten immunoSEQ deep assay plates, unsorted PBMC DNA was sequenced. Source study methods: Filtering differed because ImmunoSEQ produced junction-only sequences that carried no quality scores. Some clones are missing from TCRdb's copy, which holds only in-frame ones; the method was immunoSEQ multiplex PCR. D and trimming were read from the DNA, whereas the V and J calls and clone size are those reported in that table. The sample lists approximately 480,000 clones; around 79% were seen once.

The specimen was PBMCs. The TCR sequence derives from a woman in her thirties or forties in good health. Some clones in this sample may be carry-over from other donors' samples. The genes are TRBV15 and TRBJ2-2; D remains ambiguous. In DNA form, the CDR3 reads TGTGCCACCAGCAGAGTAAGCGTCACCGGGGAGCTGTTTTTT. Residues: CATSRVSVTGELFF.